This is a list of T cell receptor beta chains from one sample in a study of T cell responses to AZD1222 COVID-19 vaccine. The repertoire was sequenced with immunoSEQ multiplex PCR; TCRdb's copy has only in-frame clones and lacks some. This sample has 95,000 to 150,000 clones, with around 90% found just once. The sample was peripheral blood, taken on day 0 of AZD1222 vaccination. The receptors were sampled from an adult in good health. Both conserved end residues are part of each CDR3. A D gene is named only where the DNA matches it firmly. Clone size is stated in some rows and not others, as once, few, many or a class when expanded.

CDR3aa,CDR3nt,abundance,v_gene,j_gene,d_gene
CASSPSRWQVNTGELFF,TGTGCCAGCAGCCCTTCCCGTTGGCAGGTTAACACCGGGGAGCTGTTTTTT,NA,TRBV28,TRBJ2-2,NA
CASIGHYDQPQHF,TGCGCCAGCATTGGACATTACGATCAGCCCCAGCATTTT,NA,TRBV10-1,TRBJ1-5,NA
CASSHLKQGFTEAFF,TGCGCCAGCAGCCATTTAAAACAGGGATTCACTGAAGCTTTCTTT,NA,TRBV4-1,TRBJ1-1,NA
CASSQDRGSDTQYF,TGCGCCAGCAGCCAAGACAGGGGGTCAGATACGCAGTATTTT,NA,TRBV4-1,TRBJ2-3,TRBD1
CASRQPNNRGYTF,TGTGCCAGCAGACAGCCGAACAACAGGGGCTACACCTTC,NA,TRBV6-1,TRBJ1-2,NA
CASSSGPRHSPLHF,TGTGCCAGCAGCTCCGGGCCGCGGCATTCACCCCTCCACTTT,NA,TRBV28,TRBJ1-6,NA
CASSESGMRDEKLFF,TGCGCCAGCAGTGAGTCCGGGATGAGGGACGAAAAACTGTTTTTT,NA,TRBV10-1,TRBJ1-4,NA
CASSRTGEVVGAFF,TGTGCCAGCAGTCGGACAGGGGAGGTAGTAGGAGCTTTCTTT,NA,TRBV3-1/TRBV3-2,TRBJ1-1,TRBD1
CASSLWGFGYTF,TGTGCCAGCAGTTTGTGGGGTTTCGGCTACACCTTC,NA,TRBV28,TRBJ1-2,NA
CASSTRQGTNTEAFF,TGTGCCAGCAGCACCCGACAGGGGACGAACACTGAAGCTTTCTTT,NA,TRBV7-3,TRBJ1-1,TRBD1
CATSRDLGGSPLHF,TGTGCCACCAGCAGAGATCTGGGAGGTTCACCCCTCCACTTT,NA,TRBV15,TRBJ1-6,NA
CASSPSRGGSTDTQYF,TGTGCCAGCTCACCGTCGCGGGGTGGGTCCACAGATACGCAGTATTTT,NA,TRBV18,TRBJ2-3,NA
CASSRERGGPDTQYF,TGTGCCAGCAGCCGGGAGCGGGGGGGCCCAGATACGCAGTATTTT,NA,TRBV2,TRBJ2-3,TRBD2
CASSRPSRDSSYNEQFF,TGTGCCAGCAGTAGGCCGTCCCGAGACAGCTCCTACAATGAGCAGTTCTTC,NA,TRBV28,TRBJ2-1,NA
CASSLGSVNTEAFF,TGTGCCAGCAGCTTAGGCAGCGTGAACACTGAAGCTTTCTTT,few,TRBV7-8,TRBJ1-1,NA
CASSIDRSSHNEQFF,TGTGCCAGTAGTATAGATCGTAGCTCTCACAATGAGCAGTTCTTC,NA,TRBV19,TRBJ2-1,NA
CASSPGHSTSYEQYF,TGCGCCAGCAGCCCGGGACACTCGACCTCCTACGAGCAGTACTTC,NA,TRBV5-1,TRBJ2-7,NA
CAISDSFEQYF,TGTGCCATCAGTGACAGTTTCGAGCAGTACTTC,NA,TRBV10-3,TRBJ2-7,NA
CASSPQTGRSPSGANVLTF,TGTGCCAGCAGCCCCCAAACAGGGAGGTCCCCCTCTGGGGCCAACGTCCTGACTTTC,NA,TRBV7-3,TRBJ2-6,NA
CASTLDRASEAFF,TGTGCCAGTACCCTGGACAGGGCCAGTGAAGCTTTCTTT,NA,TRBV19,TRBJ1-1,TRBD1
CASSAIFRVATNEKLFF,TGTGCCAGTTCGGCCATTTTCAGGGTTGCAACTAATGAAAAACTGTTTTTT,NA,TRBV3-1/TRBV3-2,TRBJ1-4,NA
CASSLGGAGRTYNEQFF,TGTGCCAGCAGCTTAGGTGGAGCGGGAAGGACCTACAATGAGCAGTTCTTC,NA,TRBV11-3,TRBJ2-1,TRBD2
CASSWDGLQPQHF,TGTGCCAGCAGTTGGGACGGGCTCCAGCCCCAGCATTTT,few,TRBV7-9,TRBJ1-5,NA
CASSSGRYYGYTF,TGTGCCAGCAGCTCGGGACGGTACTATGGCTACACCTTC,NA,TRBV7-3,TRBJ1-2,NA
CARSRPPNPTYRDRSYEQYF,TGCGCCCGCAGCCGCCCCCCAAACCCCACATATCGGGACAGGTCCTACGAGCAGTACTTC,NA,TRBV23-1,TRBJ2-7,TRBD1
CASSLLLYEQFF,TGCGCCAGCAGCTTGTTGCTCTATGAGCAGTTCTTC,few,TRBV5-1,TRBJ2-1,NA
CASSSDGEGSQHF,TGCGCCAGCAGCAGCGACGGGGAGGGTTCCCAGCATTTT,NA,TRBV5-1,TRBJ1-5,NA
CASNLQGGSDEQYF,TGTGCCAGCAACTTACAGGGGGGTAGCGACGAGCAGTACTTC,NA,TRBV7-9,TRBJ2-7,TRBD1
CASSLWGEKLFF,TGTGCCAGCAGCTTATGGGGAGAAAAACTGTTTTTT,NA,TRBV7-2,TRBJ1-4,NA
CASSRDLGDTQYF,TGTGCCAGCAGCCGGGACCTTGGGGATACGCAGTATTTT,NA,TRBV6-5,TRBJ2-3,NA
CASSWGNTEAFF,TGTGCCAGCAGCTGGGGGAACACTGAAGCTTTCTTT,once,TRBV11-2,TRBJ1-1,NA
CAISDPGTGGTEAFF,TGTGCCATCAGTGATCCCGGGACAGGGGGCACTGAAGCTTTCTTT,NA,TRBV24-1,TRBJ1-1,TRBD1
CASSDRLASVPTGELFF,TGTGCCAGCAGTGATAGACTAGCGTCCGTCCCCACCGGGGAGCTGTTTTTT,NA,TRBV6-1,TRBJ2-2,TRBD2
CASSLGLIYEQYF,TGTGCCAGCAGCTTGGGACTGATCTACGAGCAGTACTTC,NA,TRBV5-6,TRBJ2-7,NA
CASSYMEKLFF,TGTGCCAGCAGTTATATGGAAAAACTGTTTTTT,NA,TRBV6-6,TRBJ1-4,NA
CASRDSPTGRSGGYTF,TGTGCCAGTAGGGATTCACCGACAGGGCGTTCGGGTGGCTACACCTTC,NA,TRBV19,TRBJ1-2,TRBD1
CASSSDRGPYEQYF,TGTGCCAGCAGCTCTGACAGGGGACCTTACGAGCAGTACTTC,NA,TRBV11-3,TRBJ2-7,TRBD1
CASSEDRPHTF,TGTGCCAGCAGTGAGGACAGGCCCCACACCTTC,NA,TRBV2,TRBJ1-2,TRBD1
CASSQSRGSYNSPLHF,TGTGCCAGCAGTCAGTCTCGGGGCTCCTATAATTCACCCCTCCACTTT,NA,TRBV25-1,TRBJ1-6,NA
CARSLEAARPESNQPQHF,TGTGCCAGAAGCTTGGAAGCGGCCCGTCCCGAAAGCAATCAGCCCCAGCATTTT,once,TRBV5-3,TRBJ1-5,NA
CACPTGGDYEKLFF,TGTGCCTGCCCCACAGGGGGCGATTATGAAAAACTGTTTTTT,NA,TRBV30,TRBJ1-4,TRBD1
CASSLSGLVQGQPQHF,TGTGCCAGCAGCTTAAGCGGCCTGGTACAGGGACAGCCCCAGCATTTT,NA,TRBV7-8,TRBJ1-5,NA
CASSVPGLAEYNEQFF,TGCGCCAGCAGTGTCCCGGGACTAGCGGAGTACAATGAGCAGTTCTTC,NA,TRBV10-1,TRBJ2-1,TRBD2
CASGRSHYSGNTIYF,TGTGCCAGCGGACGGTCACACTACTCTGGAAACACCATATATTTT,once,TRBV7-6,TRBJ1-3,NA
CASSLSGYYGYTF,TGTGCCAGCAGTTTATCAGGGTACTATGGCTACACCTTC,NA,TRBV28,TRBJ1-2,NA